This T cell receptor (beta chain) was sequenced in a study of blood T cells in healthy people across ages. Through a sample-barcoded 5' primer and a J-beta primer mix, a second PCR was run for roughly 6 to 12 cycles. Tagging of each cDNA molecule was performed by a template-switch adaptor with 12 random nucleotides. TCRdb analysed the 5' RACE reads with MiXCR anew, one entry per CDR3 protein. The table includes 750,000 or so distinct CDR3 sequences, roughly 25% detected once. In its sample, this clonotype was seen many times. Germline CDR1 and CDR2: MNHEY and SMNVEV (reference sequence). The CDR3 consists of 13 residues. V lost 2 bases and J 7 bases, leaving 9 bases between the germline ends. The sample also formed part of further work on T cells of mothers and their children.

The chain couples TRBV27 to TRBJ2-1; D not certain. The receptor's source is a boy aged 5-17 years in good health. The sample taken for sequencing was blood. The CDR3: CASSLGLLNEQFF. The CDR3 DNA reads as TGTGCCAGCAGTTTAGGTCTGTTGAATGAGCAGTTCTTC.